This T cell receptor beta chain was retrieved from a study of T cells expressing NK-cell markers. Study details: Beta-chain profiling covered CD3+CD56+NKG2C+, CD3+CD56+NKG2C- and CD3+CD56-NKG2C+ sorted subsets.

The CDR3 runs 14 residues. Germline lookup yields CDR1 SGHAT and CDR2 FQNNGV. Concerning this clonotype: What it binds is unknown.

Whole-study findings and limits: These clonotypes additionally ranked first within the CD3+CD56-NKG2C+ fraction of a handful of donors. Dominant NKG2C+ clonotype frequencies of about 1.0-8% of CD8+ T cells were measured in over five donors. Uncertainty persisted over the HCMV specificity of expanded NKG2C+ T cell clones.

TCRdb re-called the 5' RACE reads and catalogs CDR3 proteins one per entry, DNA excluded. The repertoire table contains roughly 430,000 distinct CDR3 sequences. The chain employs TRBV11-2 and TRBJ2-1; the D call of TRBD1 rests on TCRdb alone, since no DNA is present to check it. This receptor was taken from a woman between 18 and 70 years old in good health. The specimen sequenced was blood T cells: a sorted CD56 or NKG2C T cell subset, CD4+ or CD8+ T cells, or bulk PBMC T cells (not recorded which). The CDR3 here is CASSPVGGVGEQFF. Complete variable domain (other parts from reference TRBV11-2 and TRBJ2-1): EAGVAQSPRYKIIEKRQSVAFWCNPISGHATLYWYQQILGQGPKLLIQFQNNGVVDDSQLPKDRFSAERLKGVDSTLKIQPAKLEDSAVYLCASSPVGGVGEQFFGPGTRLTVL.